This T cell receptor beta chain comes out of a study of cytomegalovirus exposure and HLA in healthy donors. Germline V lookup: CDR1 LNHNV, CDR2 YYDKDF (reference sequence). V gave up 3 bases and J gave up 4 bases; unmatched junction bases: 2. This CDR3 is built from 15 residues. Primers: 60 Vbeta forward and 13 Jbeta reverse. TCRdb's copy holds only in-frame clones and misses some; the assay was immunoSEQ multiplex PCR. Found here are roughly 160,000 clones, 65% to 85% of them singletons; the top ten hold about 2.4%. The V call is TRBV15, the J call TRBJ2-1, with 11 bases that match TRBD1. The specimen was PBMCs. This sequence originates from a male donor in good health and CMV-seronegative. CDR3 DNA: TGTGCCACCAGCAGGGACAGGGGGCTTTACAATGAGCAGTTCTTC. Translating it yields CATSRDRGLYNEQFF.